This T cell receptor beta chain originates from a study of T-cell memory formation after mild COVID-19. Turning to the study itself: Clusters of TCRs were largely donor specific. Findings of the study overall: Proof of SARS-CoV-2 specificity was absent for the second-wave clones that crested on day 37.

TCRdb used MiXCR to reprocess the 5' RACE reads, holding one entry per CDR3 protein. Of roughly 320,000 distinct CDR3 sequences in the sample, 28% were seen once. This clonotype came up a few times. Its antigen is undetermined. Source material: PBMCs or a T cell subset sorted from them (not recorded which). The clonotype was recovered from an adult woman who had mild COVID-19 (a few samples of this study predate the infection). Cell type and time point are not known.

CDR3: CASREHRGMSGELFF. For the CDR3, the DNA is TGTGCCAGCAGGGAACACAGGGGGATGTCCGGGGAGCTGTTTTTT. The rearrangement joins TRBV12-3 or TRBV12-4 to TRBJ2-2; 8 positions agree with TRBD1. CDR3 length equals 15 residues. The V gene end was trimmed by 6 bases and the J gene end by 6 bases; junction bases not matched to a gene: 9.